These 10 T cell receptor beta chains came from one sample sequenced in a study of siplizumab effects on memory and regulatory T cells. The repertoire was sequenced with immunoSEQ multiplex PCR; TCRdb's copy has only in-frame clones and lacks some. This table has around 100,000 clones, around 94% appearing once. Source material: Tregs sorted from blood. The receptors come from a human donor in good health.

This clone was seen more than once but under ten times. The chain carries TRBV7-6 and TRBJ1-1; TRBD1 matches at 7 bases. Germline V gives CDR1 SGHVS, CDR2 FNYEAQ. CDR3 length: 15 amino acids. Trimming cost V 6 bases and J 0 bases; bases outside gene matches: 7. The CDR3 bases are TGTGCCAGCAGTAGAGGGGGCCCGATGAACACTGAAGCTTTCTTT. This sequence encodes CASSRGGPMNTEAFF.

The chain recombines TRBV6-5 with TRBJ2-5; perhaps TRBD1 as D (5 bases). The CDR3 sequence is 11 residues long. V was cut by 6 bases and J by 10 bases, with 12 bases left in between. The V gene's germline CDR1 is MNHEY and CDR2 SVGAGI. CDR3 protein: CASRSNRNQYF. The CDR3 region has the DNA TGTGCCAGCAGGTCCAACAGGAACCAGTACTTC.

The V gene is TRBV5-1, the J gene TRBJ2-1; TRBD2 agrees at 11 bases. Germline CDR1 is SGHRS and CDR2 is YFSETQ. Germline trimming cut 6 bases from V and 1 base from J; bases unmatched to any gene: 12. The CDR3 consists of 18 residues. CDR3 sequence: CASMGLAEAPSSYNEQFF. For the CDR3, the DNA is TGCGCCAGCATGGGACTAGCGGAGGCCCCCTCGTCCTACAATGAGCAGTTCTTC.

The chain's CDR3 is CASSPRQTNEKLFF. The CDR3 DNA sequence: TGTGCCAGCAGCCCCCGACAGACTAATGAAAAACTGTTTTTT. This rearrangement joins TRBV9 to TRBJ1-4; D may be TRBD1 (5 bases). CDR3 length: 14 residues. Trimming pared 4 bases from V and 2 bases from J, leaving 9 bases between. Germline V CDR1 and CDR2: SGDLS, YYNGEE.

J is TRBJ2-7 and V is TRBV6-5; a possible D gene is TRBD1 (5 bases). V shed 7 bases and J shed 3 bases, with 10 bases lying between them. Germline values: CDR1 MNHEY, CDR2 SVGAGI. The CDR3 extends over 12 amino acids. CDR3 amino acids: CASTSTGYEQYF. The CDR3 DNA reads TGTGCCAGCACCTCTACAGGCTACGAGCAGTACTTC.

The genes are TRBV7-2 and TRBJ2-5; 9 bases align to TRBD1. The CDR3 spans 18 residues. CDR1 SGHTA and CDR2 FQGNSA come from the germline V gene. The ends lost 3 bases at V and 7 bases at J; junction bases unmatched: 18. CDR3 residues: CASSLGPTNRGRFGTQYF. CDR3 bases: TGTGCCAGCAGCTTGGGCCCGACCAACAGGGGGCGTTTTGGGACCCAGTACTTC. The complete variable domain, with remaining parts taken from reference TRBV7-2 and TRBJ2-5, reads GAGVSQSPSNKVTEKGKDVELRCDPISGHTALYWYRQSLGQGLEFLIYFQGNSAPDKSGLPSDRFSAERTGGSVSTLTIQRTQQEDSAVYLCASSLGPTNRGRFGTQYFGPGTRLLVL.

Of note for this clone: Mismatch with germline at one junction end may stem from a read error. The chain couples TRBV6-1 to TRBJ1-3; D gene ambiguous. This CDR3 comprises 14 residues. Per the germline V gene, CDR1 is MNHNS and CDR2 is SASEGT. CDR3 loop: CASSQAPSRSTIYF. The CDR3 DNA sequence: TGTGCCAGCAGTCAAGCACCCTCACGGAGCACCATATATTTT.

The chain carries TRBV14 and TRBJ2-7; 11 nucleotides line up with TRBD1. CDR3 length equals 15 residues. V lost 3 bases, J lost 3 bases, and 4 bases stayed unmatched. Germline CDR1 SGHDN, CDR2 FVKESK. CDR3 sequence reads: CASSHGQGAIYEQYF. The CDR3 DNA follows: TGTGCCAGCAGCCACGGACAGGGGGCAATCTACGAGCAGTACTTC.

The chain carries TRBV28 and TRBJ2-3, with D perhaps matching TRBD1 (6 bases). V was shortened by 2 bases and J by 1 base, with 16 bases between the two germline ends. This CDR3 spans 17 amino acids. Germline CDR1 is MDHEN and CDR2 is SYDVKM. CDR3 protein: CASSLIQGAGGTDTQYF. CDR3 in DNA: TGTGCCAGCAGTTTAATCCAAGGGGCAGGGGGCACAGATACGCAGTATTTT.

This chain uses TRBV2 with TRBJ2-7, with no clear D. V was trimmed by 7 bases and J by 1 base, leaving 20 bases between them. There are 16 residues in the CDR3. Germline-derived CDR1 and CDR2 are SNHLY and FYNNEI. The CDR3, as DNA: TGTGCCAGCACCTCCCTAGGTGTACAGCAATCCTACGAGCAGTACTTC. This encodes CASTSLGVQQSYEQYF. Full variable domain (outside the CDR3, taken from reference TRBV2 and TRBJ2-7): EPEVTQTPSHQVTQMGQEVILRCVPISNHLYFYWYRQILGQKVEFLVSFYNNEISEKSEIFDDQFSVERPDGSNFTLKIRSTKLEDSAMYFCASTSLGVQQSYEQYFGPGTRLTVT.